These 20 T cell receptor beta chains came from one sample sequenced in a study of regulatory dendritic cells for organ transplantation. Sorted T cells were CFSE-labeled and cultured 5 days with allogeneic regulatory or mature dendritic cells at 1:10. Their specific antigens are unknown. Libraries were prepared by immunoSEQ multiplex PCR; TCRdb keeps only in-frame clonotypes and omits some of them. This sample has fewer than 25,000 clones, with less than 90% found just once. Source material: naive CD4+ T cells from blood cultured with dendritic cells. Subset denoted: CD45RA+ naive T cells. The source of these receptors is a human donor in good health.

The V and J genes are TRBV5-1 and TRBJ2-3, with D perhaps TRBD2 (6 bases). With 0 bases removed from V and 2 bases from J, the gap between germline ends came to 10 bases. This CDR3 contains 15 residues. The germline V gene has CDR1 SGHRS and CDR2 YFSETQ. CDR3 residues: CASSLDGGVTDTQYF. For the CDR3, the DNA is TGCGCCAGCAGCTTGGATGGAGGGGTCACAGATACGCAGTATTTT.

This clone was counted only a few times. This rearrangement joins TRBV7-9 to TRBJ1-1; no clear D gene. Germline V gene lookup returns CDR1 SEHNR and CDR2 FQNEAQ (reference sequence). CDR3 length equals 12 residues. Trimming took 1 base from V and 5 from J, leaving 5 bases between them. This CDR3 reads CASSLDGTEAFF. The DNA for the CDR3 is TGTGCCAGCAGCTTAGACGGAACTGAAGCTTTCTTT. Full variable domain (rest looked up from reference TRBV7-9 and TRBJ1-1): DTGVSQNPRHKITKRGQNVTFRCDPISEHNRLYWYRQTLGQGPEFLTYFQNEAQLEKSRLLSDRFSAERPKGSFSTLEIQRTEQGDSAMYLCASSLDGTEAFFGQGTRLTVV.

The V gene is TRBV6-5, the J gene TRBJ2-7, with 9 bases matching TRBD2. Germline V lookup: CDR1 MNHEY, CDR2 SVGAGI. This CDR3 has 16 amino acids. J was trimmed by 2 bases and V by 0 bases; bases with no gene match: 5. The CDR3 region has the DNA TGTGCCAGCAGTTACTCGTCGATAGCGGGAGCCTACGAGCAGTACTTC. As protein: CASSYSSIAGAYEQYF.

In its sample, this clone was seen a few times. The V call is TRBV14, the J call TRBJ2-1; tentative D call: TRBD1 (6 bases). CDR1 SGHDN and CDR2 FVKESK come from the germline V gene. The CDR3 consists of 12 residues. Between the trimmed V and J ends, which lost 1 base and 10 bases, there was a span of 8 bases. CDR3 nucleotides: TGTGCCAGCAGCCAAGCTGACAGGGAGCAGTTCTTC. This sequence encodes CASSQADREQFF.

V gene TRBV7-2 combines with J gene TRBJ1-2; 11 bases are shared with TRBD1. V lost 1 base, J lost 4 bases, and 5 bases stayed unmatched. Per the germline V gene, CDR1 is SGHTA and CDR2 is FQGNSA. The CDR3 sequence is 16 residues long. The CDR3 coding sequence is TGTGCCAGCAGCTTAGGCTCCGGACAGGGGGCCTATGGCTACACCTTC. It yields the protein CASSLGSGQGAYGYTF. Supplemented by reference TRBV7-2 and TRBJ1-2, the full variable domain reads GAGVSQSPSNKVTEKGKDVELRCDPISGHTALYWYRQSLGQGLEFLIYFQGNSAPDKSGLPSDRFSAERTGGSVSTLTIQRTQQEDSAVYLCASSLGSGQGAYGYTFGSGTRLTVV.

The J gene is TRBJ1-6, the V gene TRBV9; D is undetermined. The V end lost 4 bases, the J end lost 1 base, and 6 bases lay between the germline ends. The CDR3 has 14 amino acids. The germline CDR1 and CDR2 sequences are SGDLS and YYNGEE. CDR3 nucleotide sequence: TGTGCCAGCAGCTCCACGTCCTATAATTCACCCCTCCACTTT. Its translation: CASSSTSYNSPLHF.

The chain is built from TRBV18 and TRBJ2-7; D unresolved. The germline V and J ends were trimmed by 3 bases and 3 bases, with 3 bases remaining between them. This CDR3 spans 11 amino acids. Germline loops: CDR1 KGHSH, CDR2 LQKENI. CDR3 in DNA: TGTGCCAGCTCACCGAACTACGAGCAGTACTTC. Protein sequence: CASSPNYEQYF. Looking up the rest from reference TRBV18 and TRBJ2-7 gives the full variable domain: NAGVMQNPRHLVRRRGQEARLRCSPMKGHSHVYWYRQLPEEGLKFMVYLQKENIIDESGMPKERFSAEFPKEGPSILRIQQVVRGDSAAYFCASSPNYEQYFGPGTRLTVT.

The rearrangement joins TRBV19 to TRBJ2-3; the D call may be TRBD1 or TRBD2 (5 bases each). The ends were cut back, 5 bases at V and 2 bases at J, with 20 bases in the middle. CDR1 and CDR2 from the germline V gene are LNHDA and SQIVND (reference sequence). The CDR3 is 17 amino acids. The DNA for the CDR3 is TGTGCCAGTAGTCTTTTGGGGGATGCTGGCATCACAGATACGCAGTATTTT. It translates to CASSLLGDAGITDTQYF. The full variable domain, with the rest looked up from reference TRBV19 and TRBJ2-3, is DGGITQSPKYLFRKEGQNVTLSCEQNLNHDAMYWYRQDPGQGLRLIYYSQIVNDFQKGDIAEGYSVSREKKESFPLTVTSAQKNPTAFYLCASSLLGDAGITDTQYFGPGTRLTVL.

The V gene is TRBV5-4, the J gene TRBJ2-1; the match to TRBD1 covers 7 bases. V shed 2 bases and J 6 bases; nucleotides not matched to a gene: 14. The CDR3 is made up of 17 amino acids. CDR1 is SGHNT and CDR2 is YYREEE in the germline V gene (reference sequence). CDR3 region: CASSLTTGTDPSNEQFF. In nucleotides, the CDR3 is TGTGCCAGCAGCTTAACCACCGGGACAGACCCATCCAATGAGCAGTTCTTC.

The chain employs TRBV6-6 and TRBJ1-2; D is unclear. There are 14 residues in the CDR3. Trimming took 3 bases from V and 8 from J, leaving 16 bases between them. Germline V lookup: CDR1 MNHNY, CDR2 SVGAGI (reference sequence). For the CDR3, the DNA is TGTGCCAGCAGTTATTCGGCTTCCCATGAGGGCTACACCTTC. As protein: CASSYSASHEGYTF.

As to this clone: Relative to the germline gene, one junction end is altered; a read error may explain this. The sample carries other DNA sequences with the same CDR3. The CDR3 region is CASSVHGGSNEKLFF. CDR3 nucleotide sequence: TGTGCCAGTAGTGTTCACGGGGGATCAAATGAAAAACTGTTTTTT. V gene TRBV25-1 combines with J gene TRBJ1-4; maybe TRBD1 (5 bases). Germline V lookup: CDR1 MGHDK, CDR2 SYGVNS. This CDR3 spans 15 amino acids. Drawing the rest from reference TRBV25-1 and TRBJ1-4, the complete variable domain is EADIYQTPRYLVIGTGKKITLECSQTMGHDKMYWYQQDPGMELHLIHYSYGVNSTEKGDLSSESTVSRIRTEHFPLTLESARPSHTSQYLCASSVHGGSNEKLFFGSGTQLSVL.

The rearrangement uses TRBV11-2 and TRBJ2-3, with D possibly being TRBD1 or TRBD2 (6 bases each). CDR3 length: 16 residues. The V gene lost 3 bases and the J gene lost 5 bases, with 18 bases spanning the gap. The germline V gene has CDR1 SGHAT and CDR2 FQNNGV. DNA of the CDR3: TGTGCCAGCAGCTTCCTTAATAGGGGGGCGGTAGATACGCAGTATTTT. As protein: CASSFLNRGAVDTQYF.

The CDR3 nucleotides are TGTGCCAGCAAACGGGCGGACACTGAAGCTTTCTTT. Its translation is CASKRADTEAFF. The V and J genes are TRBV6-5 and TRBJ1-1; D gene uncertain. The V gene's germline CDR1 is MNHEY and CDR2 SVGAGI. The V gene lost 7 bases and the J gene lost 3 bases, with 9 bases spanning the gap. The CDR3 covers 12 residues.

V is TRBV6-5 and J is TRBJ1-6; D remains unclear. Germline V gene sequence: CDR1 MNHEY, CDR2 SVGAGI. Trimming took off 2 bases at V and 7 bases at J, with 9 bases between the two ends. The CDR3 totals 14 residues. The CDR3 region is CASSYRGPNSPLHF. CDR3 DNA: TGTGCCAGCAGTTACAGAGGTCCAAATTCACCCCTCCACTTT.

This chain joins TRBV6-1 and TRBJ1-4; D is ambiguous. From germline, CDR1 is MNHNS and CDR2 SASEGT. Trimming left V 6 bases short and J 4 bases short, with 12 bases between. The CDR3 has 14 amino acids. The CDR3 coding sequence is TGTGCCAGCAGGGTGACCGAACATAATGAAAAACTGTTTTTT. Protein: CASRVTEHNEKLFF.

The V and J genes are TRBV25-1 and TRBJ2-7; D gene ambiguous. Trimming took off 1 base at V and 6 bases at J, with 7 bases between the two ends. The CDR3 has 12 amino acids. CDR1 is MGHDK, CDR2 SYGVNS, per germline. CDR3 protein: CASSESRVEQYF. The CDR3 DNA sequence: TGTGCCAGCAGTGAATCTCGGGTCGAGCAGTACTTC.

The V call is TRBV5-4, the J call TRBJ2-1; D perhaps matches TRBD2 (5 bases). The ends were cut back, 1 base at V and 8 bases at J, with 10 bases in the middle. CDR1 is SGHNT and CDR2 is YYREEE in the germline V gene (reference sequence). This CDR3 spans 13 amino acids. CDR3 protein: CASSLTSSDEQFF. In DNA, the CDR3 is TGTGCCAGCAGCTTGACTAGTAGCGATGAGCAGTTCTTC.

The chain employs TRBV18 and TRBJ1-1; 7 bases line up with TRBD1. Germline V gene sequence: CDR1 KGHSH, CDR2 LQKENI. J gave up 5 bases and V 6 bases, and 3 bases lay outside the gene matches. The CDR3 runs 12 residues. The CDR3 is CASSEQGTEAFF. The CDR3 DNA is TGTGCCAGCTCCGAACAGGGGACTGAAGCTTTCTTT.

The CDR3, as DNA: TGTGCCAGCAGCCCGGGGGGACCGCTTGCCTACGAGCAGTACTTC. Translating it yields CASSPGGPLAYEQYF. The V and J genes are TRBV7-2 and TRBJ2-7; 7 bases align to TRBD2. V was pared by 5 bases and J by 2 bases, with 9 bases of the junction left unmatched. The V gene's germline CDR1 is SGHTA and CDR2 FQGNSA. The CDR3 loop spans 15 amino acids.

The rearrangement links TRBV6-6 to TRBJ2-7; the match to TRBD1 covers 9 bases. This CDR3 contains 13 residues. The junction had 9 bases not matched to a gene; V was cut back by 10 bases and J by 5 bases. The germline V gene encodes CDR1 MNHNY and CDR2 SVGAGI (reference sequence). For the CDR3, the DNA is TGTGCCACGGGGCGGACAGGGGCCCACGAGCAGTACTTC. This encodes CATGRTGAHEQYF.